This TCR beta chain was sequenced during a study of cytomegalovirus exposure and HLA in healthy donors. The overall study: Early on, a data release was issued that held 85 million to 95 million unique TCRs from HLA-typed donors. The study placed around 80% of its 398 genotyped donors in the Caucasian-associated ancestry cluster.

This clone turned up a few times. Its antigen remains unidentified. Study-level results: Previous analysis showed most TCR beta V segments were productive about 87% or about 30% of the time. The classifier reportedly diagnosed cytomegalovirus status with high specificity and sensitivity.

After removal of 4 bases from V and 3 bases from J, the junction contained 7 bases not matched to a gene. Germline V gene sequence: CDR1 SGHTA, CDR2 FQGNSA. The length of the CDR3 is 16 residues. The PCR employed 60 Vbeta primers together with 13 Jbeta primers. The repertoire was sequenced with immunoSEQ multiplex PCR; TCRdb's copy has only in-frame clones and lacks some. The table includes some 180,000 clones, around 75% detected once. This chain links TRBV7-2 with TRBJ2-7; TRBD2 agrees at 12 bases. The TCR originated in a male donor in good health and CMV-seronegative. The sequenced material came from PBMCs. CDR3 region: CASSYTPLAGGYEQYF. The CDR3 DNA is TGTGCCAGCAGCTACACGCCACTAGCGGGAGGCTACGAGCAGTACTTC.